The 9 T cell receptor beta chains below were found in one sample sequenced in a study of cytomegalovirus exposure and HLA in healthy donors. Use of 60 Vbeta and 13 Jbeta primers characterized the PCR. The data were produced by immunoSEQ multiplex PCR, yet TCRdb's version contains in-frame clones alone and is incomplete. The top ten clones hold 3.5% to 5% of a sample with tens of thousands of clones, about 80% of them seen once. The sequenced material came from PBMCs. These receptor sequences come from a man aged 25-45 years in good health and CMV-seronegative.

This rearrangement joins TRBV7-9 to TRBJ2-7; 10 positions match TRBD2. Germline V gene data show CDR1 as SEHNR and CDR2 as FQNEAQ (reference sequence). V was pared by 4 bases and J by 5 bases, with 8 bases of the junction left unmatched. The CDR3 has 15 amino acids. The CDR3 DNA reads as TGTGCCAGCAGCTCCCATAGCGGGGGGCGCCACGAGCAGTACTTC. It specifies CASSSHSGGRHEQYF. Using reference TRBV7-9 and TRBJ2-7 for the parts outside the CDR3, the full variable domain is DTGVSQNPRHKITKRGQNVTFRCDPISEHNRLYWYRQTLGQGPEFLTYFQNEAQLEKSRLLSDRFSAERPKGSFSTLEIQRTEQGDSAMYLCASSSHSGGRHEQYFGPGTRLTVT.

The CDR3 nucleotides are TGTGCCTGGAGAACCCCGGACAGGGCCAACTATGGCTACACCTTC. This translates into CAWRTPDRANYGYTF. The V gene is TRBV30, the J gene TRBJ1-2; TRBD1 matches 8 bases. After removal of 3 bases from V and 2 bases from J, the junction contained 8 bases not matched to a gene. The CDR3 sequence is 15 residues long. Germline CDR1 is GTSNPN and CDR2 is SVGIG (reference sequence).

The gene calls are TRBV7-2 and TRBJ2-3; D is possibly TRBD2 (6 bases). Germline CDR1 and CDR2: SGHTA and FQGNSA. Trimming removed 1 base at V and 6 bases at J, with 17 bases between. CDR3 length equals 16 residues. The CDR3 region is CASSLGVTRSPDTQYF. As DNA, the CDR3 is TGTGCCAGCAGCTTAGGGGTGACTAGATCCCCGGATACGCAGTATTTT.

The chain uses TRBV7-2 and TRBJ2-1; weak D call: TRBD2 (7 bases). CDR1 is SGHTA and CDR2 is FQGNSA in the germline V gene. This CDR3 has 16 residues. V lost 5 bases and J 0 bases, leaving 14 bases between the germline ends. The CDR3 here is CASSQPAGASYNEQFF. The CDR3 DNA follows: TGTGCCAGCAGCCAACCGGCGGGGGCCTCCTACAATGAGCAGTTCTTC.

The genes are TRBV5-1 and TRBJ2-5, with 7 bases fitting TRBD2. The germline gives CDR1 SGHRS, CDR2 YFSETQ. The junction had 10 bases not matched to a gene; V was cut back by 4 bases and J by 7 bases. The CDR3 consists of 14 residues. The CDR3 bases are TGCGCCAGCAGCCCCATAGCGGGCACAGGGACCCAGTACTTC. Translation gives CASSPIAGTGTQYF. The whole variable domain, remainder taken from reference TRBV5-1 and TRBJ2-5, is KAGVTQTPRYLIKTRGQQVTLSCSPISGHRSVSWYQQTPGQGLQFLFEYFSETQRNKGNFPGRFSGRQFSNSRSEMNVSTLELGDSALYLCASSPIAGTGTQYFGPGTRLLVL.

V and J are TRBV25-1 and TRBJ2-2; 8 bases align to TRBD2. The CDR3 is made up of 16 amino acids. CDR1 MGHDK and CDR2 SYGVNS come from the germline V gene. Unmatched junction bases numbered 9, after V lost 4 bases and J lost 5 bases. CDR3 nucleotide sequence: TGTGCCAGCAGTGCCCGGCAGGGACTAGGTACCGGGGAGCTGTTTTTT. Translation: CASSARQGLGTGELFF.

V is TRBV15 and J is TRBJ2-3; 8 bases match TRBD2. Germline-derived CDR1 and CDR2 are LNHNV and YYDKDF (reference sequence). This CDR3 has 17 amino acids. V trimming: 0 bases; J trimming: 6 bases; junction bases outside the gene matches: 11. CDR3 sequence (DNA): TGTGCCACCAGCAGAGATGGCGGGGCGGGGGGTAGGGATACGCAGTATTTT. Protein product: CATSRDGGAGGRDTQYF.

This clone appeared a few times. The chain joins TRBV7-9 to TRBJ2-3, with D possibly matching TRBD2 (6 bases). The V and J ends lost 8 bases and 2 bases respectively, with 11 bases between them. The CDR3 has 13 residues. CDR1 is SEHNR and CDR2 is FQNEAQ in the germline V gene (reference sequence). The CDR3 is CASGRLVTDTQYF. The DNA for the CDR3 is TGTGCCAGCGGAAGACTAGTCACAGATACGCAGTATTTT.

This clone was counted a few times. The V and J genes are TRBV5-4 and TRBJ2-1, with D uncertain. Germline CDR1 and CDR2: SGHNT and YYREEE (reference sequence). This CDR3 contains 15 residues. Between the trimmed V and J ends, which lost 0 bases and 4 bases, there was a span of 11 bases. CDR3 bases: TGTGCCAGCAGCTTGGAACAGAGTTCTTACAATGAGCAGTTCTTC. This translates into CASSLEQSSYNEQFF.